This TCR beta chain was found in a study of radiation and T cells in renal cell carcinoma (dated by TCRdb to about 2020). Notes on the research overall: A total of roughly 53 samples underwent TCR beta sequencing, made up of some 26 tumors and about 27 peripheral blood samples. In the roughly 54 samples combined, several million unique CDR3 nucleotide sequences were found, encoding some 2,500,000 unique CDR3 amino acid sequences.

Results and caveats for the whole study, not just this receptor: Because pretreatment tumor biopsies were not available, the study could not determine whether clonotypes were already present within the tumor at baseline. In blood, the top tumor clonotypes increased between baseline and 2 weeks post-radiation and then shrank by 4 weeks, which suggests that tumor-resident clones expanded only transiently. A greater number of dominant CDR3 motifs was detected in irradiated tumors than in control tumors, and a larger share of the repertoire was occupied by these motifs in irradiated tumors than in control tumors. The single-armed trial design could not address effects of radiation dose or scheduling on the TCR repertoire. Irradiated tumors showed higher TCR clonality than controls, with the top 100 clonotypes averaging around 54% of the repertoire versus roughly 40% in nephrectomy-only tumors. Only small tumor regions of roughly 1 g were available, so intratumoral heterogeneity was not captured.

As regards this clone: Its antigen target is currently unknown. It has no much larger one-base neighbor in the sample; base qualities were not kept.

Following the manufacturer's recommendations, the immunoSEQ kit was used to generate TCR beta libraries from genomic DNA. To prepare libraries, a first multiplex PCR with proprietary primers was run, followed by a second PCR that added unique barcodes, and a bead cleanup was done after each round. Each sample batch included a kit-provided positive control reaction and a negative control reaction. The final libraries were assessed on an Agilent 4200 TapeStation D1000 ScreenTape, pooled by volume, and quantified by qPCR. An Illumina NextSeq500 fitted with a MidOutput 150-cycle cartridge performed the sequencing, running 156 Read1 cycles and 15 Index1 cycles with the kit's custom primers. The pooled library was loaded at roughly 0.98 pM with a 20% PhiX control spike-in. The original pipeline was this. Vendor-processed data were analyzed in R, with a clonotype defined as all T cells sharing the same CDR3 nucleotide sequence. For clone abundance analyses, frequencies were normalized to the 10,000 most abundant clones in each sample. Public T cell clones, which averaged fewer than five per sample, were excluded before analysis. The dominant motif analysis was done with ImmunoMap using the PAM10 matrix, a gap penalty of 30, and a homology threshold of 0.3, and motifs with a cumulative frequency of at least 0.01 were considered dominant. Tumor-enriched clonotypes and baseline blood-enriched clonotypes were defined as those with an abundance difference of at least 32-fold between compartments. The Baroni-Urbani and Buser coefficient was used to measure tumor-blood repertoire similarity, and groups were compared with two-tailed Wilcoxon tests in R. TCRdb's version of the immuneACCESS table is confined to in-frame rearrangements and falls short of the full clone set. An unresolved V gene accounts for under half of the shortfall where checked; the remainder is of unknown origin. Clonal size and the V and J genes are those of that table, whereas D and trimming came from the DNA. Present in this sample are around 16,000 clones, over 60% of which were seen just once. 25% to 30% of the sample is taken by the ten largest.

The label giving this sample's time point can be read as: tumor resected at nephrectomy. In the paper's terms, the treatment or condition label means: 15 Gy SBRT to primary tumor, nephrectomy 4 weeks later. Samples came from a clinical trial, in which primary renal cell carcinomas received 15 Gy stereotactic body radiation therapy followed by nephrectomy 4 weeks later. Every patient's renal cell carcinoma showed clear cell pathology. Tumor processing involved mechanical dissociation, digestion with collagenase/hyaluronidase at 37 degrees C, handling in gentleMACS C tubes, and storage in liquid nitrogen. The QIAamp DNA Blood Mini Kit (Qiagen) was used to prepare genomic DNA for TCR sequencing. Samples were included in the analyses only if all quality control checks were passed. The sequence came from a woman in her seventies with renal cell carcinoma. The source was tumor tissue, collected from a patient whose treatment included radiotherapy and nephrectomy.

The bases read TGTGCCAGTAGTACCGATACTAGCGGGAGAGGTGAGCAGTACTTC. It translates to CASSTDTSGRGEQYF. Rearrangement joined TRBV19 to TRBJ2-7, with 11 central nucleotides matching TRBD2. Measured from the cysteine to the phenylalanine, the CDR3 is 15 residues long. Solely the CDR3 DNA is kept, with 45 bases framed from the first base. V is pruned by 4 bases and J by 7 bases, leaving 9 bases of the junction without a gene match. Reading the germline V gene (reference sequence) gives CDR1 LNHDA and CDR2 SQIVND. The CDR3, completed at both ends by the reference TRBV19 and TRBJ2-7 genes, gives the full variable domain DGGITQSPKYLFRKEGQNVTLSCEQNLNHDAMYWYRQDPGQGLRLIYYSQIVNDFQKGDIAEGYSVSREKKESFPLTVTSAQKNPTAFYLCASSTDTSGRGEQYFGPGTRLTVT.